The rows below give T cell receptor beta chains drawn from one sample of a study of blood T cell repertoires in COVID-19. Produced via immunoSEQ multiplex PCR; TCRdb's table is partial and in-frame only. The sample records 110,000 to 150,000 clones, around 83% being singletons. Sequenced: peripheral blood. These receptors originate from an older woman with acute or convalescent COVID-19. CDR3s include the opening cysteine and the closing phenylalanine or tryptophan. The order of the fields is CDR3 DNA, CDR3 protein, clone size, D gene, J gene, V gene. A D gene is named only where the DNA matches it firmly. Clone size is given for some rows only: seen once, a few or many times, or a class if the clone is expanded.

DNA: TGTGCCAGCAGCCTTCGGGCGACGGGGGAGCAGTACTTC
CDR3: CASSLRATGEQYF
size: once
D: .
J: TRBJ2-7
V: TRBV14

DNA: TGTGCCAACCAAAGAGCGGGGCCCCAAGAGACCCAGTACTTC
CDR3: CANQRAGPQETQYF
size: .
D: TRBD2
J: TRBJ2-5
V: TRBV6-5

DNA: TGTGCCAGCAGAGATAGCGGGGGGCCAATAGGGCAGTACTTC
CDR3: CASRDSGGPIGQYF
size: .
D: TRBD2
J: TRBJ2-7
V: TRBV7-8

DNA: TGTGCCAGCAGTCGAGGAGGGGGCGAGCTCAATGAGCAGTTCTTC
CDR3: CASSRGGGELNEQFF
size: .
D: .
J: TRBJ2-1
V: TRBV6-5

DNA: TGTGCCTGGAGTGTACCTGGCGGGGGGGCCCGGGAGACCCAGTACTTC
CDR3: CAWSVPGGGARETQYF
size: .
D: TRBD2
J: TRBJ2-5
V: TRBV30

DNA: TGTGCCAGCAGCCCGGACAGAGCGTCCTACGAGCAGTACTTC
CDR3: CASSPDRASYEQYF
size: .
D: .
J: TRBJ2-7
V: TRBV6-5

DNA: TGCACCAGCAGCCAAGACGGAGATAATTCACCCCTCCACTTT
CDR3: CTSSQDGDNSPLHF
size: .
D: .
J: TRBJ1-6
V: TRBV1

DNA: TGTGCCAGCAGCCCGACAGGGGACTACAATGAGCAGTTCTTC
CDR3: CASSPTGDYNEQFF
size: .
D: TRBD1
J: TRBJ2-1
V: TRBV7-9

DNA: TGTGCCAGTAGCTACCAGGACAGTGGCTACACCTTC
CDR3: CASSYQDSGYTF
size: .
D: .
J: TRBJ1-2
V: TRBV19

DNA: TGTGCCAGCAGCCCCGGGACTAGCGGTACGCAGTATTTT
CDR3: CASSPGTSGTQYF
size: once
D: TRBD2
J: TRBJ2-3
V: TRBV7-2

DNA: TGTGCCAGCAGTTACCGAGGGAATAATTCACCCCTCCACTTT
CDR3: CASSYRGNNSPLHF
size: .
D: .
J: TRBJ1-6
V: TRBV6-6

DNA: TGTGCCACCAGTGATTTAGGCGGGACTGGTCTCGGCTACAATGAGCAGTTCTTC
CDR3: CATSDLGGTGLGYNEQFF
size: .
D: .
J: TRBJ2-1
V: TRBV24-1

DNA: TGTGCCAGCGGTATGACAGGGAACACTGAAGCTTTCTTT
CDR3: CASGMTGNTEAFF
size: .
D: .
J: TRBJ1-1
V: TRBV11-3

DNA: TGTGCCAGCAGCTACGGACAGTTATATAATTCACCCCTCCACTTT
CDR3: CASSYGQLYNSPLHF
size: .
D: .
J: TRBJ1-6
V: TRBV7-9

DNA: TGTGCCAGCAGCTTAAGACACAGGGAGATCCAGTATTTT
CDR3: CASSLRHREIQYF
size: few
D: .
J: TRBJ2-3
V: TRBV11-2